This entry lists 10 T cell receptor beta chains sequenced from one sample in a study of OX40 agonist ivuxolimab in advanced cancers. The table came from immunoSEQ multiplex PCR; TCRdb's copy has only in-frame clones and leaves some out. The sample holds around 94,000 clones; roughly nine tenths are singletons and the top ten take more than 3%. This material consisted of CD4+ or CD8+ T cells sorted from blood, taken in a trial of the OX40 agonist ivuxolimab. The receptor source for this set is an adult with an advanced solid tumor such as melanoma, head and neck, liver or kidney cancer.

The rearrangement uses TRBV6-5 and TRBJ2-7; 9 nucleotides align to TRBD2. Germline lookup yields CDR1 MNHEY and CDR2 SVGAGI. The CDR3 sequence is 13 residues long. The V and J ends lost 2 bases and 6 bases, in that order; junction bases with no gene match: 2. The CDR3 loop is CASSYGGRGEQYF. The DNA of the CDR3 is TGTGCCAGCAGTTACGGCGGGAGGGGCGAGCAGTACTTC.

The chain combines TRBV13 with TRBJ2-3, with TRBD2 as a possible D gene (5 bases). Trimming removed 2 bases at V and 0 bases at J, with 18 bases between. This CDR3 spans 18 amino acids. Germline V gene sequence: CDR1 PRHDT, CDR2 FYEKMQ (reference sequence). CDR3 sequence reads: CASSLSDRSAASTDTQYF. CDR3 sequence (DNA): TGTGCCAGCAGCTTATCCGATCGTAGCGCTGCTAGCACAGATACGCAGTATTTT. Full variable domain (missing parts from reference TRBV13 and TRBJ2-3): AAGVIQSPRHLIKEKRETATLKCYPIPRHDTVYWYQQGPGQDPQFLISFYEKMQSDKGSIPDRFSAQQFSDYHSELNMSSLELGDSALYFCASSLSDRSAASTDTQYFGPGTRLTVL.

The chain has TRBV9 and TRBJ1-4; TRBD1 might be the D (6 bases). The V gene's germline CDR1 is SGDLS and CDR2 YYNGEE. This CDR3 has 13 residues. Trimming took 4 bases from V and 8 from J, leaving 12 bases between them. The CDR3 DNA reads TGTGCCAGCAGCTTAACAGGGATGGAAAAACTGTTTTTT. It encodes CASSLTGMEKLFF. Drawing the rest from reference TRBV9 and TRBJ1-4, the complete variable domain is DSGVTQTPKHLITATGQRVTLRCSPRSGDLSVYWYQQSLDQGLQFLIQYYNGEERAKGNILERFSAQQFPDLHSELNLSSLELGDSALYFCASSLTGMEKLFFGSGTQLSVL.

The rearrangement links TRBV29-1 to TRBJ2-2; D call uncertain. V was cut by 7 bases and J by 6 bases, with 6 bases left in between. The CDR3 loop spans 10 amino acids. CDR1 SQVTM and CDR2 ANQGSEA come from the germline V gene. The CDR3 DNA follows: TGCAGCGCAGATGCCGGGGAGCTGTTTTTT. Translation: CSADAGELFF.

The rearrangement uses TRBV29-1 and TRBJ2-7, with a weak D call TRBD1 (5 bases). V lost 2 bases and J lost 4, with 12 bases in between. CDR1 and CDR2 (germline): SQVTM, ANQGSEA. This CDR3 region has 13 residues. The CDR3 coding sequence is TGCAGCGTTGAACAGGGAAGGGAATACGAGCAGTACTTC. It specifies CSVEQGREYEQYF.

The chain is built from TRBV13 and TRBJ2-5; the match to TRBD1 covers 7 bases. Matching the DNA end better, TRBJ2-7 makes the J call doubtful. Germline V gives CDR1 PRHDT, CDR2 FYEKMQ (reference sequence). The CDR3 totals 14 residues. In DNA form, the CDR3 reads TGTGCCAGCAGCCCCGGGACAGCCACCTACGAGCAGTACTTC. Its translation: CASSPGTATYEQYF.

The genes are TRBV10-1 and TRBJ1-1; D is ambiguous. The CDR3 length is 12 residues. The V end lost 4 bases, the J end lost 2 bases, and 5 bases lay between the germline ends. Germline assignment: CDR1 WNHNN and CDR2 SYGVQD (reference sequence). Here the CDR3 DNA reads TGCGCCAGCAGTGCGTCTAACACTGAAGCTTTCTTT. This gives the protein CASSASNTEAFF.

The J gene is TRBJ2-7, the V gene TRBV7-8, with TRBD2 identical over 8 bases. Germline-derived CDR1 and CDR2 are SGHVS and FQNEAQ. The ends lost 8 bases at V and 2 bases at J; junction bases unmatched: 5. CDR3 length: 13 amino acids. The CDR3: CASSTGGPYEQYF. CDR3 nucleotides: TGTGCCAGCTCAACGGGGGGGCCCTACGAGCAGTACTTC.

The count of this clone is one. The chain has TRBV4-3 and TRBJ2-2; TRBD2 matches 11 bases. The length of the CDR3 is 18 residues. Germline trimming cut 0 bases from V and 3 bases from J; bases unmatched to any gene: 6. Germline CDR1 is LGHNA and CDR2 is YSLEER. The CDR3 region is CASSQDNSGGVDTGELFF. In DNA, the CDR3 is TGCGCCAGCAGCCAAGATAATAGCGGGGGGGTGGACACCGGGGAGCTGTTTTTT.

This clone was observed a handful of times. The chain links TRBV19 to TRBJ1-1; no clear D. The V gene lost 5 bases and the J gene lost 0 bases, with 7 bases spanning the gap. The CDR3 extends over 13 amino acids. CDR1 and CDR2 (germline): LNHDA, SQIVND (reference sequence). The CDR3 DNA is TGTGCCAGTAGTGTCTTATTGAACACTGAAGCTTTCTTT. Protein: CASSVLLNTEAFF.